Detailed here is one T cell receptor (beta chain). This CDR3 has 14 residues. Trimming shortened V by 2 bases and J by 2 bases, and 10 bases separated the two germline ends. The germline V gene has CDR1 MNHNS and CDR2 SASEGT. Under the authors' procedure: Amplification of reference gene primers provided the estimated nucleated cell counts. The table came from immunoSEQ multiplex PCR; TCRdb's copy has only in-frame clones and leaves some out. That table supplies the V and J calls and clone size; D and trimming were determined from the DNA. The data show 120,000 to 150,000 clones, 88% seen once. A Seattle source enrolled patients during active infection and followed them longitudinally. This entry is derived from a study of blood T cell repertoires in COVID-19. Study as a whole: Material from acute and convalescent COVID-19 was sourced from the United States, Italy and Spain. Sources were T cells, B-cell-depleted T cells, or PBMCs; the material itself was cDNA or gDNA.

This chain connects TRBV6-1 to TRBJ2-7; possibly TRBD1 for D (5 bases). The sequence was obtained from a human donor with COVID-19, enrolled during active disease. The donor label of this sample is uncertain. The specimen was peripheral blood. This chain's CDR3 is CASSEYQGPYEQYF. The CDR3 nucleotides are TGTGCCAGCAGTGAATATCAGGGTCCCTACGAGCAGTACTTC.